Detailed here is one T cell receptor beta chain. Its specificity is unknown. Germline V gene lookup returns CDR1 SGHNT and CDR2 YYREEE (reference sequence). The CDR3 length is 13 residues. The V end was cut by 1 base, the J end by 4 bases, with 7 bases between. This entry is derived from a study of CD8+ T cells in alopecia areata. About the research overall: Treatment of the treated patients consisted of oral tofacitinib, 5 to 10 mg twice daily. Patients took tofacitinib for 6 to 18 months, followed by 6 drug-free months.

RNA was extracted and reverse transcribed into cDNA as the sequencing template. Here immunoSEQ multiplex PCR was the method, and the copy in TCRdb shows in-frame clones only, minus some. The sample records 45,000 to 70,000 clones, 96% being singletons. Study-wide results and caveats: Scalp lesions, especially in alopecia totalis/universalis, had higher clonality than normal scalp. Sequence data from scalp samples additionally include resident alphabeta T cells of normal skin.

This clonotype was obtained from a human donor with alopecia areata. The sequenced sample was CD8+ T cells sorted from blood, obtained at week 0. The chain has TRBV5-4 and TRBJ2-3; D unclear. CDR3 coding DNA: TGTGCCAGCAGCTTGCTTGCCTCAGATACGCAGTATTTT. Amino acids: CASSLLASDTQYF.